A selection of T cell receptor beta chains follows, all from one sample in a study of T cells in Graves' hyperthyroidism and ophthalmopathy. Each CDR3 protein is one row after TCRdb ran MiXCR on the multiplex PCR reads. The sample consists of around 500,000 distinct CDR3 sequences, more than 15% of them appearing once. Sample: blood. Receptors were obtained from a woman aged 25 to 39 with Graves' ophthalmopathy. Both conserved end residues are trimmed from each CDR3.

TRBV6-1	TRBJ2-3	16	ASSASRGRTFLTDTQY
TRBV7-2	TRBJ2-5	12	ASSWRAGQETQY
TRBV20-1	TRBJ2-4	12	SAREGVAKNIQY
TRBV10-3	TRBJ1-1	10	AISGVNTEAF
TRBV6-2/TRBV6-3	TRBJ2-7	13	ASTLWWGQSYEQY
TRBV18	TRBJ2-4	11	ASSTGQKNIQY
TRBV20-1	TRBJ1-4	13	SAQNKGAANEKLF
TRBV5-1	TRBJ2-5	12	ASSSRGPSETQY
TRBV4-3	TRBJ2-7	13	ASSQLPPRGDEQY
TRBV28	TRBJ2-7	9	ASVSPYEQY
TRBV10-3	TRBJ2-5	11	AISGGEGETQY
TRBV7-9	TRBJ2-1	13	ASNPGLAGQGEQF
TRBV19	TRBJ2-2	15	ASRKTSGRMNTGELF
TRBV28	TRBJ1-1	10	ATEAGATEAF
TRBV28	TRBJ2-5	14	ASSPTGLTGDETQY
TRBV20-1	TRBJ1-4	14	SASDFRASTNEKLF